The clone carrying this T cell receptor (beta chain) came up once. Its antigen is currently unknown. This specimen comes from a study of T cell clones after liver transplantation. About the research overall: Samples came from ITN030ST, which attempted immunosuppression withdrawal within 2 years of liver transplantation. Graft-donor-reactive sequences were compared with third-party-reactive TCRbeta sequences from pre-transplant mixed lymphocyte reactions. Tolerance: complete withdrawal held at least one year, liver enzymes staying within twice normal.

Profiled with immunoSEQ multiplex PCR; TCRdb holds only in-frame clones, not every one. The sample includes under 55,000 clones, about 82% of them seen just once. This CDR3 is built from 15 residues. Germline loops: CDR1 LGHNA, CDR2 YSLEER. J gave up 10 bases and V 3 bases, and 11 bases lay outside the gene matches. Whole-study findings and limits: Small, mixed patient groups and varying post-transplant times limit these conclusions.

This sample comprised CD4+ T cells from blood, obtained 24 months after liver transplant. This sequence originates from a human patient who received a liver transplant. The graft donor may account for some of the T cells. The V and J genes are TRBV4-3 and TRBJ2-1, with 8 bases fitting TRBD1. The CDR3 sequence is CASSHSGTGGPEQFF. In DNA form, the CDR3 reads TGCGCCAGCAGCCATTCCGGGACAGGCGGTCCCGAGCAGTTCTTC.